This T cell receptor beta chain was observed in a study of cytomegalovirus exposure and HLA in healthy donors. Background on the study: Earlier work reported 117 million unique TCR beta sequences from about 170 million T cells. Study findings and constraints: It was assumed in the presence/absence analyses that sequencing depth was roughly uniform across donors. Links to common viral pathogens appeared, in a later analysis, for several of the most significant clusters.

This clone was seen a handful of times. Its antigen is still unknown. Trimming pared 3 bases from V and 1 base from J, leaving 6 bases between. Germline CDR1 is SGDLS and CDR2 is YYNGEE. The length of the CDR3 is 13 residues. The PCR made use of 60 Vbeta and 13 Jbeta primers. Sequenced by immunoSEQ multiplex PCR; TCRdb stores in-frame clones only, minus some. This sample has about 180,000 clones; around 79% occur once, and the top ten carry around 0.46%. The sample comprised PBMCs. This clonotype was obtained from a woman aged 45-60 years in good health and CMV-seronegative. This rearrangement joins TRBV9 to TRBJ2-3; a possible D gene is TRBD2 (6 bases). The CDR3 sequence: CASSERGTDTQYF. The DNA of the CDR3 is TGTGCCAGCAGCGAGCGGGGCACAGATACGCAGTATTTT.